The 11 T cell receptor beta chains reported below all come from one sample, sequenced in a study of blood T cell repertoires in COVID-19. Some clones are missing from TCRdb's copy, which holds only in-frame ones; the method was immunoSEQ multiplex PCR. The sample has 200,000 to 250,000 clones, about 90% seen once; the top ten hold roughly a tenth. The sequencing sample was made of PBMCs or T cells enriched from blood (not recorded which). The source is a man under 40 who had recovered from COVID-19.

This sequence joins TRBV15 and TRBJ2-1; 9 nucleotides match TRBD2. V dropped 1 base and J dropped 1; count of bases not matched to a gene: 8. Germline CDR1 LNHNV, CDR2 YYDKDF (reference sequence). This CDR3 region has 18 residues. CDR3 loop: CATSRVGGAGGSYNEQFF. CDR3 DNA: TGTGCCACCAGCAGAGTGGGGGGAGCGGGGGGATCCTACAATGAGCAGTTCTTC.

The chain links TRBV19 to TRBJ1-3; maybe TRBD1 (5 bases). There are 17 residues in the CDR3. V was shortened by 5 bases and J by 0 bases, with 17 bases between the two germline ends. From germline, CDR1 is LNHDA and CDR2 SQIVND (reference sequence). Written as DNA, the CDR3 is TGTGCCAGTAGTCAGAGCAGGGCTCAACGCTCTGGAAACACCATATATTTT. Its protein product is CASSQSRAQRSGNTIYF.

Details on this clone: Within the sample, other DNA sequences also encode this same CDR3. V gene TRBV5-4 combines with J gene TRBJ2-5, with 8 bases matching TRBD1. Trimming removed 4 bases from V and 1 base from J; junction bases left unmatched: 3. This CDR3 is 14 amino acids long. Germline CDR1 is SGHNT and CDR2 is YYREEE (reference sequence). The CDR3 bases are TGTGCCAGCAGCAGAGACAGGGGCCAAGAGACCCAGTACTTC. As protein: CASSRDRGQETQYF. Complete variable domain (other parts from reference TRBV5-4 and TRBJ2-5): ETGVTQSPTHLIKTRGQQVTLRCSSQSGHNTVSWYQQALGQGPQFIFQYYREEENGRGNFPPRFSGLQFPNYSSELNVNALELDDSALYLCASSRDRGQETQYFGPGTRLLVL.

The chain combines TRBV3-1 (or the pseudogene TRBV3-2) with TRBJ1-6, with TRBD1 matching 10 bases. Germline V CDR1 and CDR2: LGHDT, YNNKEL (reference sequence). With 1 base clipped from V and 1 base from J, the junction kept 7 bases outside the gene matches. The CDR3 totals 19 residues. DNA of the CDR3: TGTGCCAGCAGCCAAGTGTCGGGACAGGGGTTTTCCTATAATTCACCCCTCCACTTT. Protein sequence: CASSQVSGQGFSYNSPLHF.

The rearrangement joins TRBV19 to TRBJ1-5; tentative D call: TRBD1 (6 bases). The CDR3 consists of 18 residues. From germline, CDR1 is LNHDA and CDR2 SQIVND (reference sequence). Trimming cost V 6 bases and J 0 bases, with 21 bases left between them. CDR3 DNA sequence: TGTGCCAGTAGCCACACTTGGACAGTTATTTATAGCAATCAGCCCCAGCATTTT. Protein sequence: CASSHTWTVIYSNQPQHF.

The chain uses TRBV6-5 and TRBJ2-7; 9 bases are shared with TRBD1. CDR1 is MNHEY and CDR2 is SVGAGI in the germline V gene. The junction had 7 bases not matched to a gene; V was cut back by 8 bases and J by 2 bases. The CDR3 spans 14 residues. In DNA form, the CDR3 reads TGTGCCAGCGCCGGGACAGGGAATACCTACGAGCAGTACTTC. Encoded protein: CASAGTGNTYEQYF.

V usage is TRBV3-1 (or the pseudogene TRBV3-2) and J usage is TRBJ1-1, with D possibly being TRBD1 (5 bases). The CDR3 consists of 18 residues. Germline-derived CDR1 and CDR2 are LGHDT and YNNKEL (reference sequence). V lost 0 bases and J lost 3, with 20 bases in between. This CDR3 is CASSQDWRDAGRDTEAFF. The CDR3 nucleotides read TGTGCCAGCAGCCAAGATTGGCGGGACGCCGGAAGGGACACTGAAGCTTTCTTT.

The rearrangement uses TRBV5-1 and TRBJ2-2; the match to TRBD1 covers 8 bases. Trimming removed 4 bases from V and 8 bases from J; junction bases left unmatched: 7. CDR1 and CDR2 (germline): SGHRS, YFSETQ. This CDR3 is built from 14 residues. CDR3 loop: CASSVRTGSGELFF. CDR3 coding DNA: TGCGCCAGCAGCGTGAGGACAGGGAGTGGGGAGCTGTTTTTT.

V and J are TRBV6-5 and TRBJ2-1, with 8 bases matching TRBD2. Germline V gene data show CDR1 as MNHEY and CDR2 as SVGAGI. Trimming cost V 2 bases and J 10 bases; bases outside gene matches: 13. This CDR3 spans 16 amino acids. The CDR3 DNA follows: TGTGCCAGCAGTTACCCTGTTCGGGGGGGTACCCTCGAGCAGTTCTTC. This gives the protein CASSYPVRGGTLEQFF.

Here the CDR3 DNA reads TGTGCCAGCTCACTACAGGGGGTCGACGGTCAGCCCCAGCATTTT. It translates to CASSLQGVDGQPQHF. The V gene is TRBV18, the J gene TRBJ1-5; 8 positions agree with TRBD1. With V trimmed by 4 bases and J by 6 bases, 8 bases remained unmatched. The CDR3 is 15 residues long. Per the germline V gene, CDR1 is KGHSH and CDR2 is LQKENI.

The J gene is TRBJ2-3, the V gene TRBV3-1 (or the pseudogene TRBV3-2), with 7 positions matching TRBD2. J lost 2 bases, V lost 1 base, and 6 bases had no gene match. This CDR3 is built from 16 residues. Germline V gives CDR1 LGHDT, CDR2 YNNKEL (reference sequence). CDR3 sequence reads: CASSQGLAEITDTQYF. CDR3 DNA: TGTGCCAGCAGCCAAGGGCTAGCGGAGATCACAGATACGCAGTATTTT.